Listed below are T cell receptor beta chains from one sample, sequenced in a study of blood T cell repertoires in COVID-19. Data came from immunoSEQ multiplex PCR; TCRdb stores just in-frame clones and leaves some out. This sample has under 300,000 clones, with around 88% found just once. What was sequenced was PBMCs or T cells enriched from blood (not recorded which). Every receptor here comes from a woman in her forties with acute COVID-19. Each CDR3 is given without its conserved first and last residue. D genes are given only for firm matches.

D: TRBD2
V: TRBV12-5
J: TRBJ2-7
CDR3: ASGPLVAGGLPTGYEQY

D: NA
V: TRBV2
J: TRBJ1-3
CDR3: ASRVQGNTIY

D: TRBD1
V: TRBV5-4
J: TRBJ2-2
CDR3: ASTGTGLNTGELF

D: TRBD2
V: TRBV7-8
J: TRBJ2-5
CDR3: ASSLNNLAGGAQETQY

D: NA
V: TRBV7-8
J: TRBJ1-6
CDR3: ASSLVGVGRRNSPLH

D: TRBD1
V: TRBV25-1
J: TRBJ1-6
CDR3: ASSEYGQVVNSPLH

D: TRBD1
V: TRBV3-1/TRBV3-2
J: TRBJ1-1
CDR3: ASSPGTGANRGAF

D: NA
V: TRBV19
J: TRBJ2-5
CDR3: ASSMAGLALQETQY

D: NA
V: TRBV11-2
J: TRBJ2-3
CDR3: ASSLGDFLLTSTDTQY

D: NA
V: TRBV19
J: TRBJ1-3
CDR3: ASRRQFFSGNTIY

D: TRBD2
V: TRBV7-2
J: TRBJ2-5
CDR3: ASSPPWRGETQY

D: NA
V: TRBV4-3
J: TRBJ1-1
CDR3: ASSQAVMNTEAF

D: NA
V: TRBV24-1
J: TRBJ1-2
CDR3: ATSDFGGYT

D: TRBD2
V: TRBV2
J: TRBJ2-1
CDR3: ASGRDYYNEQF

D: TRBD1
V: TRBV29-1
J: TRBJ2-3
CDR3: SVAKTQTGRDTQY

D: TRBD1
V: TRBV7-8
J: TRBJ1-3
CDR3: ASSLGDRSGNTIY

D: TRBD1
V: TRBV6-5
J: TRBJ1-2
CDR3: ASSYRQGGGYT

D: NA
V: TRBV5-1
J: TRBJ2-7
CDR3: ASSLAQNYEQY

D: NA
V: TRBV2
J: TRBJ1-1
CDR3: ASTIRGGTEAF

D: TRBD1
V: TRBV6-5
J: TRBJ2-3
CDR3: ASWPGGGIDTQY

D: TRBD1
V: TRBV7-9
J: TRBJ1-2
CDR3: ASSAAGTGANYGYT

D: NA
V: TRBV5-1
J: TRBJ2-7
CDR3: ASRADSRASYEQY

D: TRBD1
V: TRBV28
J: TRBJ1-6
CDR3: ASSSWTGMAVSLH

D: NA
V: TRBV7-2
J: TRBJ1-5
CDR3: ASSLERGSSNQPQH

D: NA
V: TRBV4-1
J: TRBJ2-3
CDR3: ASSHEKSGTSTDTQY

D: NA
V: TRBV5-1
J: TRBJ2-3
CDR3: ASSYKLAADTQY

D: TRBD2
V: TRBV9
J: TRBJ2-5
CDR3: ASSAAGTIQETQY

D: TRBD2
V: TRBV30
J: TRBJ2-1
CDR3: AWDSGGASYNEQF

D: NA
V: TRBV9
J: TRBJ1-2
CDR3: ASSGPRGAYGYT

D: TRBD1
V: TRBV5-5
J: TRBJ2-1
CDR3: ASSLAVGTDSYNEQF

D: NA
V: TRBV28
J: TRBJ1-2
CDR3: ASSSGGYT

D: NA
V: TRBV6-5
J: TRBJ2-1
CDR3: ASRARHGANNEQF

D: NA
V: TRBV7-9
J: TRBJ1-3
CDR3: ASRNTGLSGNTIY

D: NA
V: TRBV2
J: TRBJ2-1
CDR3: ASSEFRGGEQF

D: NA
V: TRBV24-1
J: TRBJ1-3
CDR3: ATSDPIDTIY

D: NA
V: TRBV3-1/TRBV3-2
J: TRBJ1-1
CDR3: ASSQDFAIRSKMNTEAF

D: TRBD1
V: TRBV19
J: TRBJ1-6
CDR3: ASSGRGLGNSPLH

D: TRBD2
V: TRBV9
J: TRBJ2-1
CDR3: ASSLTSGSRNEQF

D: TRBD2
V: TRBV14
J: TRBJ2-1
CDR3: ASSHGTKQF

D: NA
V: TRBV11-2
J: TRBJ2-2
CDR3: ASSFGRDSNTGELF

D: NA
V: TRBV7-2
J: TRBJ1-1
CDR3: ASSARTTGNTEAF

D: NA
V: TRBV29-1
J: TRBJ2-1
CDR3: SFWGTFSYNEQF

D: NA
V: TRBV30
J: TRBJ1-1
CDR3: AWSWGGTEAF

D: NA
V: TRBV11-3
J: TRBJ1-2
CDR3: ASSLDGANYGYT

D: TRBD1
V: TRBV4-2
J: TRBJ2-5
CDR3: ASSQAQGVETQY

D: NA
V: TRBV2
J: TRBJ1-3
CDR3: ASRGVPPSGNTIY

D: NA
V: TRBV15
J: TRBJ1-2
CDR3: ATSRGTPGIAGYT

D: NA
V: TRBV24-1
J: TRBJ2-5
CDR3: ATSDQRGYQETQY

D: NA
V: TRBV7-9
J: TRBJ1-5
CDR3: ASSYPPRSAQPQH

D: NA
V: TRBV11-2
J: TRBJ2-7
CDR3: ASSRSAYEQY

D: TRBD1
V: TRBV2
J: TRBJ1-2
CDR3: ASSAGGAGGYT

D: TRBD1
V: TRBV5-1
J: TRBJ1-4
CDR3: ASSLFGTGTEKLF

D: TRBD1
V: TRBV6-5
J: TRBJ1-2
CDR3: ASSFNPTGGIGYT

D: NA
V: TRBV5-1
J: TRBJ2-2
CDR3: ASSSETATGELF